The subject of this entry is one T cell receptor (beta chain). Its antigen is undetermined. The read is 3 residues too short to cover the CDR3 end, so that end is filled in from the germline J gene. Germline loops: CDR1 SGHTA, CDR2 FQGNSA. The V gene end was trimmed by 5 bases and the J gene end by 4 bases; junction bases not matched to a gene: 4. CDR3 length: 13 amino acids. This sample stems from a study of T cells in women clearing cervical HPV infection. Study-wide points: Repertoire richness, not evenness, was significantly elevated in CIN3+ cases versus controls. T-cell numbers per sample were unknown and may explain richness differences.

Libraries were prepared by immunoSEQ multiplex PCR; TCRdb keeps only in-frame clonotypes and omits some of them. The sample totals about 20,000 clones. The chain couples TRBV7-2 to TRBJ2-7; 8 bases agree with TRBD2. The sequenced material came from blood buffy coat. The TCR was taken from a woman between 18 and 75 years old with a cervical HPV16 infection that either progressed to CIN3+ or cleared (not recorded which). The CDR3 loop reads CASSRRGGYEQYF. Incomplete CDR3 DNA: TGTGCCAGCAGCCGCCGGGGGGGGTACGAG. Variable domain in full (rest from reference TRBV7-2 and TRBJ2-7): GAGVSQSPSNKVTEKGKDVELRCDPISGHTALYWYRQSLGQGLEFLIYFQGNSAPDKSGLPSDRFSAERTGGSVSTLTIQRTQQEDSAVYLCASSRRGGYEQYFGPGTRLTVT.